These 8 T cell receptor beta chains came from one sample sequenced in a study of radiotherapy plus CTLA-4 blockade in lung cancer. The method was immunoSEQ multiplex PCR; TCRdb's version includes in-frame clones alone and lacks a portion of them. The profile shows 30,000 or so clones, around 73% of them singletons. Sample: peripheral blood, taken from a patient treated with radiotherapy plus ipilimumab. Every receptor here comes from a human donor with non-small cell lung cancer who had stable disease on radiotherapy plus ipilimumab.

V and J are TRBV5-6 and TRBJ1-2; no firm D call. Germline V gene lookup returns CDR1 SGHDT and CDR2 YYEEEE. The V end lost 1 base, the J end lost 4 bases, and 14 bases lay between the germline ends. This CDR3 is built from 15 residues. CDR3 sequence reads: CASSLPRVISYGYTF. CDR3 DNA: TGTGCCAGCAGCTTGCCCCGGGTTATTAGCTATGGCTACACCTTC.

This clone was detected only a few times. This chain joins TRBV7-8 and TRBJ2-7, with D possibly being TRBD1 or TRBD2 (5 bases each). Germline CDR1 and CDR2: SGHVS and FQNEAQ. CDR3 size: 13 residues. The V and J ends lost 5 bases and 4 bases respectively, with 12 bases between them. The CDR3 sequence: CASSGTMGYEQYF. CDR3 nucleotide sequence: TGTGCCAGCAGCGGGACGATGGGGTACGAGCAGTACTTC.

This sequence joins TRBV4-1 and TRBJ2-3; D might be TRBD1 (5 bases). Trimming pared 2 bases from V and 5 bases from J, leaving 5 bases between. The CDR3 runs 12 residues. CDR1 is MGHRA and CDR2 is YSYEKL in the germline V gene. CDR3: CASSQQGDTQYF. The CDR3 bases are TGCGCCAGCAGCCAACAGGGAGATACGCAGTATTTT.

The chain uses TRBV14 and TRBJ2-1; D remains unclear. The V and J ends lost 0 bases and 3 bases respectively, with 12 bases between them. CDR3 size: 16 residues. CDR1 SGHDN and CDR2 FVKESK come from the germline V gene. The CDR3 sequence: CASSQDPWGFYNEQFF. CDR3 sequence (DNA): TGTGCCAGCAGCCAAGATCCATGGGGATTCTACAATGAGCAGTTCTTC.

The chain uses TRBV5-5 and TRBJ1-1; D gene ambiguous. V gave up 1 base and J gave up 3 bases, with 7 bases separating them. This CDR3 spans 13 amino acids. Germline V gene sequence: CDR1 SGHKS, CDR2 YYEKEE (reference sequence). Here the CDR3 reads CASSLSSDTEAFF. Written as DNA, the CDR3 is TGTGCCAGCAGCTTGTCGTCAGACACTGAAGCTTTCTTT. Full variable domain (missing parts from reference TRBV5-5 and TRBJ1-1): DAGVTQSPTHLIKTRGQQVTLRCSPISGHKSVSWYQQVLGQGPQFIFQYYEKEERGRGNFPDRFSARQFPNYSSELNVNALLLGDSALYLCASSLSSDTEAFFGQGTRLTVV.

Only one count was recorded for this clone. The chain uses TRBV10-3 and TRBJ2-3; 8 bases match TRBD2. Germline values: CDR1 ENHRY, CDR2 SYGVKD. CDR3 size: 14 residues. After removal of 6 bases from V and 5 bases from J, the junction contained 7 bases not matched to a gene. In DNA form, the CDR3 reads TGTGCCATCAGAAACGGGGGGGAAGGAGATACGCAGTATTTT. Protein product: CAIRNGGEGDTQYF.

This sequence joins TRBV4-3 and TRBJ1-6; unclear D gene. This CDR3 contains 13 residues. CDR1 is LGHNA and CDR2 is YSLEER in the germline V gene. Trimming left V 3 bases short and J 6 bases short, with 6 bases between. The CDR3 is CASSQAINSPLHF. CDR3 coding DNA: TGCGCCAGCAGCCAGGCGATTAATTCACCCCTCCACTTT.

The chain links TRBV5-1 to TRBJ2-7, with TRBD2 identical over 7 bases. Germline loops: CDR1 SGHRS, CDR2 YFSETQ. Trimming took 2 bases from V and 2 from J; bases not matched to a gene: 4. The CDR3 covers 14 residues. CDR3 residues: CASSLAGTTYEQYF. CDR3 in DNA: TGCGCCAGCAGCTTAGCGGGGACCACCTACGAGCAGTACTTC.